This TCR beta chain was identified during a study of cytomegalovirus exposure and HLA in healthy donors (dated by TCRdb to 2017 to 2019). Context from the whole study: An earlier analysis of roughly 610 of the donors reported approximately 280 Gb of sequence data and 95 million to 120 million unique TCR beta sequences obtained from approximately 180 million T cells. Roughly 300 gigabases of sequencing data and approximately 80 million unique TCR sequences were included in an early release covering about 700 HLA-typed donors. Among the approximately 400 genotyped donors, roughly 80% belonged to the genetic ancestry cluster associated with self-reported Caucasian donors. The aim of the study was to test whether cataloging public T cell receptors could identify signatures of past pathogen exposure. The study profiled the T cell repertoires of hundreds of subjects by immunosequencing and related them to cytomegalovirus serostatus. Along with the approximately 700-subject first cohort, a separate validation cohort of some 130 different subjects was used. To predict cytomegalovirus infection status, the study brought together high-throughput TCR immunosequencing, statistical association of individual TCRs with disease status, and machine learning. In a later analysis, previously published TCR beta repertoires from about 640 donors were re-analyzed and high-resolution HLA genotyping was added so that TCR occurrence patterns could be studied. Rather than using new phenotypic data, the later analysis identified candidate immune exposures from TCR beta sequences and from how often those sequences occurred across donors. An earlier analysis of roughly 600 of the donors used high-throughput TCR beta sequencing to judge whether each TCR beta V gene segment behaved as functional or pseudogenic. Donor age, sex, ethnicity and CMV serostatus were collected together with the repertoire data. A later genetic analysis used genome-wide SNP genotypes for about 65% of the 666 donors, treating that subset as a discovery cohort. Every repertoire in the discovery cohort had been generated on one and the same sequencing platform. HLA typing included class I and class II loci at four-digit resolution. Typing coverage differed by locus: A, B, C, DRB1 and DQB1 were typed in about 629-640 donors, DQA1 in 500 to 550, DPA1 in approximately 610, and DPB1 in just under 490. Four to six DR-DQ haplotypes were handled as single units for association and clustering because linkage in the cohort was strong. Among 398 genotyped donors of the cohort, an average of around 250,000 unique TCR beta nucleotide sequences was sequenced per donor, of which approximately 19% were non-productive. Broader findings and caveats from the paper: According to the authors, the approach could potentially be generalized to other disease states and immunological phenotypes. A later analysis found that HLA-associated TCR beta chains were more clonally expanded and had lower generation probabilities than equally common non-associated chains. A later genetic analysis reported fewer N-insertions in productive TCRs among donors in an Asian-associated ancestry cluster than the roughly 690-donor mean. A cluster of highly shared sequence variants was judged likely to be a technical artifact of the sequencing pipeline. A few of the identified cytomegalovirus-associated TCR beta chains were confirmed in vitro to be specific for cytomegalovirus antigens. The earlier analysis of a few hundred of the donors excluded around 17 rarely observed V segments, including chromosome 9 orphons, because counts were too low. Because HLA typing was unavailable for some donors at each locus, only the typed subset was used in association tests. For the cohort, immune exposure information was limited to CMV serostatus. In an earlier analysis of several hundred of the donors, most TCR beta V segments were observed in productive rearrangements about 90% or about 30% of the time, broadly matching IMGT annotations. Several of the top co-occurrence clusters appeared to be linked to parvovirus B19, influenza, CMV and Epstein-Barr virus, according to a later analysis. A further reported finding was that TCR beta sequences accurately predicted the HLA-A and HLA-B alleles for most subjects in the first cohort. When HLA alleles, especially DR and DQ, strongly co-occurred, attributing TCR associations to individual alleles was difficult. Linkage disequilibrium might explain the correlated functional status among segregating V segments, but an unknown experimental factor could not be ruled out. In this cohort, only TCR beta chains were sequenced, and detectable features were limited by the absence of alpha or paired-chain data. In a later genetic analysis, a missense DCLRE1C variant was associated with V-gene and J-gene trimming of TCR beta chains, and the association was replicated in an independent cohort. The classifier was reported to diagnose cytomegalovirus status with high specificity and sensitivity in both the original cohort and the validation cohort. While some public TCRs were present in many individuals, most TCR sequences turned up only very rarely across donors. A later analysis found that most CMV-associated TCR beta chains appeared HLA-restricted, with HLA associations seemingly driven largely by CMV exposure. A later analysis associated 15,000 to 20,000 TCR beta sequences with specific HLA alleles at a false discovery rate of 0.05. Some IMGT-functional V segments, including TRBV6-2 and TRBV6-3, could not be distinguished by the 87-base-pair reads and were therefore excluded. In the study, approximately 160 TCR beta chains were listed as associated with cytomegalovirus. A later analysis found that TCR association rates varied across HLA loci, with DRB1 alleles showing the most associated TCRs and HLA-C alleles the fewest. Sequencing depth was assumed to be roughly uniform across donors in the presence/absence analyses, though that assumption may not hold.

Concerning this clone: Its antigen remains undetermined. Within one base of it there is no much larger clone, and no base qualities were kept.

The library was made by the immunoSEQ multiplex PCR assay. For the multiplex PCR, a mixture combining 60 forward primers for TCR Vbeta segments and 13 reverse primers for TCR Jbeta segments was used. The CDR3 region of rearranged TCR beta genes was amplified from genomic DNA with a multiplex PCR assay. On the Illumina HiSeq System, the amplified TCR beta libraries were sequenced as 87-base-pair reads. The original methods were these. In a later analysis, some 80 million unique TCR beta chains were counted across the roughly 610 repertoires, and roughly 11 million of these chains were shared by at least two donors. To remove PCR and sequencing errors, raw reads were error-corrected and collapsed into unique sequences using a nearest-neighbor algorithm that merged closely related sequences. V, D and J gene segments were assigned by aligning CDR3 sequences to IMGT reference sequences. For a sequence to be retained, a match of at least six nucleotides was required to both a V gene segment and a J gene segment. Rearrangements were classified as productive when the CDR3 lacked stop codons and remained in frame with V and J, and all other rearrangements were classified as non-productive. Following IMGT convention, CDR3 was defined as the stretch from the second conserved V-encoded cysteine up to the conserved J-encoded phenylalanine. The earlier analysis of a few hundred of the donors excluded any sequence lacking an unambiguous match to a single V gene segment. In an earlier analysis of several hundred of the donors, a V segment was called functional when productive rearrangements were above 56.7%, and segregating when the standard deviation between donors exceeded 5%. A statistical classification framework was built for diagnosing cytomegalovirus status from the catalog of TCR beta chain sequences. In a later analysis, TCR nucleotide sequences were compared against IMGT/GENE-DB human TR gene sequences so that V and J genes could be assigned. Using the TCRdist pipeline, a later analysis assigned CDR3 sequences along with most-parsimonious VDJ recombination scenarios. In a later analysis, each TCR beta chain was defined by its CDR3 amino acid sequence together with its V-gene family, and reads without a unique V-gene family were excluded. As a way to deal with suspected cross-contamination and a sequencing artifact, a later analysis dropped 450 to 600 nucleotide sequences that were highly shared and had low generation probability. In a later analysis, a clonal expansion index was calculated for each public chain from normalized within-repertoire ranks of inferred template counts. A later analysis computed generation probabilities with a VDJ recombination model fitted to out-of-frame rearrangements, and checked the results against IGoR. In a later analysis, TCR-TCR, TCR-HLA and TCR-CMV co-occurrence was scored with hypergeometric tests, and a repertoire-size bias correction was applied to TCR pairs. In a later analysis, false discovery rates were estimated by permuting HLA or CMV assignments 20 times. A later analysis grouped co-occurring TCRs with DBSCAN, adding TCRdist sequence similarity when clustering within HLA-allele-positive subsets. Co-occurrence clustering excluded repertoires with fewer than 30,000 or more than 120,000 public chains, plus five with anomalous nucleotide sharing. Held by TCRdb, this immuneACCESS table contains in-frame sequences only and omits some clones. Under half of the omission traces to an unresolved V gene where checked; the cause of the rest is unknown. The DNA was the basis for D and trimming; V, J and clone size are from that table. The sample data list 55,000 to 80,000 clones, and roughly 70% of these were observed just once. Around 12% of the sample is taken by the ten largest.

The cohort consisted of 666 healthy bone marrow donors. At the time of sampling, every cohort member was nominally healthy, though immune exposures that went unrecorded were likely present. The donor was CMV seronegative and was included in the group of approximately 350 seronegative cohort members. Each donor provided a peripheral blood sample, and peripheral blood mononuclear cells were used for TCR beta sequencing. The Qiagen DNeasy Blood Extraction Kit was used to extract genomic DNA from the blood cell samples. According to the germline V gene (reference sequence), CDR1 reads SGHNT and CDR2 reads YYREEE. The CDR3 measures 14 amino acids from cysteine to phenylalanine. CDR3 DNA is the only sequence kept; it has 42 bases, read in frame from the first base. Between the V and J ends, shortened by 7 bases and 3 bases respectively, the junction contains 17 bases.

Sequencing was performed on PBMCs. In this chain, TRBV5-4 is recombined with TRBJ2-7, with a tentative D gene TRBD1 over 5 matching bases. The sequence was obtained from an older man in good health and CMV-seronegative. The CDR3 is CASSTTQVNYEQYF. The DNA is as follows: TGTGCCAGCTCCACGACACAGGTCAACTACGAGCAGTACTTC.